One and the same sample provided the 19 T cell receptor beta chains below, sequenced in a study of Ad26.COV2.S vaccination and SARS-CoV-2 variants. Sequenced by immunoSEQ multiplex PCR; TCRdb stores in-frame clones only, minus some. The data show about 460,000 clones, with 80% to 90% seen just once and 1.5% to 2% held by the top ten. As for treatment: roughly 18 received Ad26.COV2.S at low or high dose, single or two shots; about 5 received placebo; per-sample allocation not given. Day 63 after the first injection of vaccine or placebo was the sampling time. This specimen consisted of peripheral blood, obtained in a trial of Ad26.COV2.S vaccine versus placebo. These receptors all stem from a person aged 18-60 years who received the Ad26.COV2.S COVID-19 vaccine or a placebo.

This clone was seen just once. The chain is built from TRBV27 and TRBJ1-1; a weak D match, TRBD1 (5 bases). With 0 bases removed from V and 4 bases from J, the gap between germline ends came to 9 bases. CDR3 length: 14 residues. Germline V gives CDR1 MNHEY, CDR2 SMNVEV (reference sequence). CDR3 sequence (DNA): TGTGCCAGCAGTTTATCATGGGGGTCCACTGAAGCTTTCTTT. Protein: CASSLSWGSTEAFF.

The chain employs TRBV7-6 and TRBJ1-4, with no clear D. This CDR3 region has 15 residues. V dropped 0 bases and J dropped 5 bases, with 10 bases sitting between them. Germline assignment: CDR1 SGHVS and CDR2 FNYEAQ. The DNA for the CDR3 is TGTGCCAGCAGCTTAGCGACCAGGCGAAATGAAAAACTGTTTTTT. Translated: CASSLATRRNEKLFF.

CDR3 bases: TGTGCCAGCAGTTCCCCGGGACAGGGGGCGGATGAGCAGTTCTTC. It encodes CASSSPGQGADEQFF. The V gene is TRBV27, the J gene TRBJ2-1; the match to TRBD1 covers 12 bases. The V and J ends lost 4 bases and 8 bases, in that order; junction bases with no gene match: 6. The CDR3 covers 15 residues. In germline, CDR1 is MNHEY, CDR2 SMNVEV (reference sequence).

In its sample, this clone was seen once. V and J are TRBV10-3 and TRBJ2-7; tentative D call: TRBD1 (6 bases). The CDR3 is 16 residues long. The germline V and J ends were trimmed by 3 bases and 0 bases, with 15 bases remaining between them. Germline V gene lookup returns CDR1 ENHRY and CDR2 SYGVKD. The CDR3 here is CAISDSMGATSYEQYF. The CDR3 coding sequence is TGTGCCATCAGTGACAGTATGGGGGCTACCTCCTACGAGCAGTACTTC.

The gene calls are TRBV19 and TRBJ2-3; no clear D. The CDR3 consists of 13 residues. Germline loops: CDR1 LNHDA, CDR2 SQIVND (reference sequence). The V and J ends lost 5 bases and 2 bases respectively, with 8 bases between them. For the CDR3, the DNA is TGTGCCAGTAGTTTAGGGAACACAGATACGCAGTATTTT. This translates into CASSLGNTDTQYF.

The V call is TRBV3-1 (or the pseudogene TRBV3-2), the J call TRBJ1-2, with D possibly being TRBD1 (5 bases). The CDR3 sequence is 14 residues long. Germline V gene sequence: CDR1 LGHDT, CDR2 YNNKEL (reference sequence). Trimming cost V 1 base and J 7 bases, with 13 bases left between them. This chain's CDR3 is CASSQGGPGSGYTF. The DNA for the CDR3 is TGTGCCAGCAGCCAAGGGGGCCCAGGGTCTGGCTACACCTTC.

The V and J genes are TRBV12-2 and TRBJ1-5. TRBV12-2 has pseudogene status. The CDR3 runs to 17 residues. CDR3 sequence: CASRLADHPKFNQPQHF. The CDR3 nucleotides are TGTGCAAGTCGCTTAGCAGATCACCCAAAATTTAATCAGCCCCAGCATTTT.

J is TRBJ2-1 and V is TRBV5-5; 8 nucleotides match TRBD2. The CDR3 is made up of 17 amino acids. The V and J ends lost 1 base and 6 bases, in that order; junction bases with no gene match: 12. Per germline, CDR1 SGHKS and CDR2 YYEKEE (reference sequence). CDR3 bases: TGTGCCAGCAGCTTGTGGGGGACTAGTAAGGCCCCCAATGAGCAGTTCTTC. Its protein product is CASSLWGTSKAPNEQFF.

V usage is TRBV3-1 (or the pseudogene TRBV3-2) and J usage is TRBJ2-3; no reliable D call. The V end was cut by 0 bases, the J end by 4 bases, with 8 bases between. The CDR3 is 14 residues long. Germline CDR1 and CDR2: LGHDT and YNNKEL (reference sequence). The CDR3 here is CASSQDQVSDTQYF. Here the CDR3 DNA reads TGTGCCAGCAGCCAAGACCAGGTCTCAGATACGCAGTATTTT.

The V and J genes are TRBV27 and TRBJ2-7, with 7 bases aligning to TRBD1. This CDR3 is built from 14 residues. V trimming: 5 bases; J trimming: 3 bases; junction bases outside the gene matches: 7. The germline gives CDR1 MNHEY, CDR2 SMNVEV (reference sequence). Written as DNA, the CDR3 is TGTGCCAGCAGTCGACAGGGAACTAACTACGAGCAGTACTTC. This codes for CASSRQGTNYEQYF.

The J gene is TRBJ2-3, the V gene TRBV7-9; TRBD2 aligns across 8 bases. J was trimmed by 15 bases and V by 5 bases; bases with no gene match: 13. Germline values: CDR1 SEHNR, CDR2 FQNEAQ (reference sequence). This CDR3 region has 13 residues. The CDR3 spells CASSTHRSGGEYF. The CDR3 DNA sequence: TGTGCCAGCAGCACCCATAGGAGCGGGGGAGAATATTTT.

This clone occurred once. The chain links TRBV2 to TRBJ2-1; D is ambiguous. V lost 10 bases, J lost 3 bases, and 16 bases lay in between. The CDR3 has 14 residues. Germline CDR1 SNHLY, CDR2 FYNNEI. The CDR3: CATAATKRYNEQFF. DNA for the CDR3: TGTGCCACGGCGGCTACGAAACGCTACAATGAGCAGTTCTTC.

The chain is built from TRBV5-1 and TRBJ1-6; 7 nucleotides match TRBD1. Germline CDR1 is SGHRS and CDR2 is YFSETQ. J gave up 5 bases and V 3 bases, and 8 bases lay outside the gene matches. The CDR3 loop spans 16 amino acids. The CDR3 protein is CASSSSPGQNNSPLHF. The DNA of the CDR3 is TGCGCCAGCAGCTCAAGCCCGGGACAGAATAATTCACCCCTCCACTTT.

The gene calls are TRBV5-1 and TRBJ2-2; D call uncertain. Per germline, CDR1 SGHRS and CDR2 YFSETQ. The germline V and J ends were trimmed by 4 bases and 0 bases, with 7 bases remaining between them. This CDR3 is 14 amino acids long. The CDR3 coding sequence is TGCGCCAGCAGCCTGGCCGCGAACACCGGGGAGCTGTTTTTT. Its protein product is CASSLAANTGELFF.

The chain is built from TRBV29-1 and TRBJ1-5, with 12 bases fitting TRBD1. V lost 6 bases to trimming and J lost 0 bases; unmatched junction nucleotides: 9. CDR3 length equals 17 residues. Germline V gives CDR1 SQVTM, CDR2 ANQGSEA. The CDR3 is CSVTGTGGVGSNQPQHF. CDR3 DNA: TGCAGCGTAACCGGGACAGGGGGCGTCGGTAGCAATCAGCCCCAGCATTTT.

The chain links TRBV27 to TRBJ1-1; D might be TRBD1 (5 bases). The CDR3 consists of 14 residues. V shed 1 base and J shed 8 bases, with 14 bases lying between them. Germline CDR1 reads MNHEY; CDR2 reads SMNVEV (reference sequence). The CDR3: CASSLFGGTNEAFF. DNA for the CDR3: TGTGCCAGCAGTTTATTTGGAGGGACGAACGAAGCTTTCTTT.

The chain has TRBV7-9 and TRBJ1-5, with D unclear. V was trimmed by 1 base and J by 0 bases, leaving 4 bases between them. Germline V lookup: CDR1 SEHNR, CDR2 FQNEAQ (reference sequence). CDR3 size: 14 residues. DNA of the CDR3: TGTGCCAGCAGCTTAGATGGTAGCAATCAGCCCCAGCATTTT. This encodes CASSLDGSNQPQHF.

This CDR3 reads CASRERTVNTEAFF. DNA for the CDR3: TGTGCCAGCAGGGAAAGGACGGTGAACACTGAAGCTTTCTTT. J is TRBJ1-1 and V is TRBV5-5; D not resolved. V was clipped by 5 bases and J by 0 bases, with 11 bases between them. In germline, CDR1 is SGHKS, CDR2 YYEKEE (reference sequence). This CDR3 has 14 amino acids. Variable domain in full (rest from reference TRBV5-5 and TRBJ1-1): DAGVTQSPTHLIKTRGQQVTLRCSPISGHKSVSWYQQVLGQGPQFIFQYYEKEERGRGNFPDRFSARQFPNYSSELNVNALLLGDSALYLCASRERTVNTEAFFGQGTRLTVV.

The chain couples TRBV24-1 to TRBJ2-3; no reliable D call. This CDR3 comprises 15 residues. Germline V gene lookup returns CDR1 KGHDR and CDR2 SFDVKD. V was cut by 9 bases and J by 4 bases, with 19 bases left in between. The CDR3 bases are TGTGCCACCTCCGCGGCACGCCCCGGTGCAGATACGCAGTATTTT. Translated: CATSAARPGADTQYF.